This TCR beta chain was captured by sequencing in a study of T-cell reconstitution after alpha-beta-depleted transplantation in children. Unique molecular identifiers were built into the TCRbeta library. TCRdb used MiXCR to reprocess the PCR reads, holding one entry per CDR3 protein. There are fewer than 1 million distinct CDR3 sequences in the sample; roughly 15% occur only once, and approximately 5% lies in the top ten. Study-wide results and limits: After one year, T-cell counts and TCRbeta diversity mostly came from new T cells. By about two months after transplant, alpha-beta T cells reportedly arose from several hundred graft clones that had expanded. Diversity of TCRbeta at day 60 was high in some patients, arising from surviving recipient T cells and thymic progenitors.

A remark on this clonotype: The antigen remains undetermined.

Trimming left V 8 bases short and J 5 bases short, with 12 bases between. The CDR3 extends over 12 amino acids. The specimen comprised PBMCs, mostly from graft donor cells, sampled 360 days after TCRalphabeta/CD19-depleted stem cell transplant. The rearrangement uses TRBV12-3 or TRBV12-4 and TRBJ2-5, with a weak D call TRBD2 (6 bases). This receptor was taken from a male patient between 5 and 17 years old who had a stem cell transplant for acute lymphoblastic leukemia, so the T cells may come from the graft donor. CDR3: CASGTGGETQYF. The DNA for the CDR3 is TGTGCCAGCGGTACTGGGGGGGAGACCCAGTACTTC.